Included here is one TCR beta chain sequence, with context. Its antigen is undetermined. The sample belongs to a study of T cell responses to AZD1222 COVID-19 vaccine. General study points: Reports indicate that nearly half of spike-specific TCRs are directed at unmutated variant regions. Donors were chiefly white British, with a greater number of females, and clonal diversity was perhaps underestimated. Spike-spanning, vaccine-associated CD4 TCRs were dominant at 160-218 and 743-854.

Trimming removed 1 base at V and 0 bases at J, with 4 bases between. CDR1 and CDR2 from the germline V gene are SGHNT and YENEEA. The CDR3 sequence is 14 residues long. Repertoires were generated with immunoSEQ multiplex PCR, while TCRdb's copy carries only in-frame clones and drops some. The profile shows under 140,000 clones, about 94% of them singletons. The TCR originated in an adult who received the AZD1222 COVID-19 vaccine. This chain joins TRBV11-3 and TRBJ1-3; D call uncertain. This sample comprised peripheral blood, obtained 28 days after the second AZD1222 dose. CDR3 sequence reads: CASSLGTSGNTIYF. In nucleotides, the CDR3 is TGTGCCAGCAGCTTAGGGACCTCTGGAAACACCATATATTTT.